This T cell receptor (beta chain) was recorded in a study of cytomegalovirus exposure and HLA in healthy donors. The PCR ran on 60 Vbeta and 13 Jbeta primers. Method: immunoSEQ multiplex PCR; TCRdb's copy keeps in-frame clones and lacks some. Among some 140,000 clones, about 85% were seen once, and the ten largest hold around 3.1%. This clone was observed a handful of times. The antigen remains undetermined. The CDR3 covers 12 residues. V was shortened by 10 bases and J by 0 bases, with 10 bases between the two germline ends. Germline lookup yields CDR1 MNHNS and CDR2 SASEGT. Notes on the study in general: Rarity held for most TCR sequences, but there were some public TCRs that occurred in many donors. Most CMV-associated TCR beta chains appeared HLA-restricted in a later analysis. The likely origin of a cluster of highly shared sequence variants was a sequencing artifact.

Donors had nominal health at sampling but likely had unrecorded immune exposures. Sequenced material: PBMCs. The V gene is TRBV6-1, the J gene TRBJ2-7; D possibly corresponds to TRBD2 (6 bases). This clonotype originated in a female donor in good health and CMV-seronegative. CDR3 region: CATRGSSYEQYF. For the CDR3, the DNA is TGTGCCACGCGGGGAAGCTCCTACGAGCAGTACTTC.